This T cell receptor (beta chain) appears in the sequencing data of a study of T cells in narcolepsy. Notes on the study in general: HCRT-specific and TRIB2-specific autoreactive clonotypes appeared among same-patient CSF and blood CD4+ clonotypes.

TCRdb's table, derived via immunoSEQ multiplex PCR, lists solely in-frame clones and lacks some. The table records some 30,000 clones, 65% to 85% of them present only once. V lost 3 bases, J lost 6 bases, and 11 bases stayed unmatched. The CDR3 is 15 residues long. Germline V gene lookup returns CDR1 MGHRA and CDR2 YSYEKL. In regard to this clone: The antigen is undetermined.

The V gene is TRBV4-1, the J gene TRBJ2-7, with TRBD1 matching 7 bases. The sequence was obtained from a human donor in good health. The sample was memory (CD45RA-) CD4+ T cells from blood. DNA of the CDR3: TGCGCCAGCAGCCAGATGACAGGGATTTCAGGCGAGCAGTACTTC. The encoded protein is CASSQMTGISGEQYF.